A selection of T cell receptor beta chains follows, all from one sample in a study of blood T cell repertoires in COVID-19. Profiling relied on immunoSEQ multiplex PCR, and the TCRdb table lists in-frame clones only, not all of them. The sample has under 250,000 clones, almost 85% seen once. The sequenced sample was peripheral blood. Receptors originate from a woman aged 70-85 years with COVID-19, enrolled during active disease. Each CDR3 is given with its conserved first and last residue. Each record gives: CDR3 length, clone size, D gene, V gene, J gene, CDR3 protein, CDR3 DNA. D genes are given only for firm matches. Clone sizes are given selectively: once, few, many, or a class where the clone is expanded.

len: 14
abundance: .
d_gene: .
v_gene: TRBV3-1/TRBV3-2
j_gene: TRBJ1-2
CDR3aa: CASSQRSLNYGYTF
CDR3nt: TGTGCCAGCAGCCAACGGAGCTTGAACTATGGCTACACCTTC

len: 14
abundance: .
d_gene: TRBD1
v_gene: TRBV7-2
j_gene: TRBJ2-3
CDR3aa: CASSPGGSTDTQYF
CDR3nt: TGTGCCAGCAGCCCAGGGGGCTCCACAGATACGCAGTATTTT

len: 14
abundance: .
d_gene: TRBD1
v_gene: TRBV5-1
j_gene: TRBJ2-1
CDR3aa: CASSLDRGGNEQFF
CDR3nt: TGCGCCAGCAGCTTGGACAGGGGCGGGAATGAGCAGTTCTTC

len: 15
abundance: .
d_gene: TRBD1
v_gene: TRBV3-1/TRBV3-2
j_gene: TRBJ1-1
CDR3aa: CASSQVPGGGTEAFF
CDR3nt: TGTGCCAGCAGCCAAGTACCAGGGGGCGGCACTGAAGCTTTCTTT

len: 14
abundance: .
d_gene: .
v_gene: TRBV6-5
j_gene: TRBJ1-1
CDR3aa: CASSYSGGGTEAFF
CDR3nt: TGTGCCAGCAGTTACTCGGGGGGTGGCACTGAAGCTTTCTTT

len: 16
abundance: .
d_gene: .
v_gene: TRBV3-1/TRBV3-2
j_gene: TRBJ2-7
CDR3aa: CASSSPRQRMTYEQYF
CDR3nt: TGTGCCAGCAGCTCCCCCCGGCAGAGGATGACCTACGAGCAGTACTTC

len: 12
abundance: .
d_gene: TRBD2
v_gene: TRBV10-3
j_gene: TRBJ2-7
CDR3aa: CAISSGTYEQYF
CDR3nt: TGTGCCATCTCTAGCGGAACCTACGAGCAGTACTTC

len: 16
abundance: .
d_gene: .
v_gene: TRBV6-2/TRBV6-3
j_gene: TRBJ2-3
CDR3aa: CASSYPGLRATDTQYF
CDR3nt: TGTGCCAGCAGTTACCCTGGACTGCGAGCCACAGATACGCAGTATTTT

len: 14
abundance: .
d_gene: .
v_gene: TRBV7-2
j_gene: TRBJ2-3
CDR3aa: CASSQGTSTDTQYF
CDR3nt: TGTGCCAGCTCACAGGGCACGAGCACAGATACGCAGTATTTT

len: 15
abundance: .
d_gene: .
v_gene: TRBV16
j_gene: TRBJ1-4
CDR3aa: CASSQSGGTNEKLFF
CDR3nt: TGTGCCAGCAGCCAATCGGGGGGAACTAATGAAAAACTGTTTTTT

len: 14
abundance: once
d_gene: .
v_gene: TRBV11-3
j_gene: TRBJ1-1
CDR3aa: CASSLVGQGTEAFF
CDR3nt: TGTGCCAGCAGCTTAGTGGGGCAGGGCACTGAAGCTTTCTTT

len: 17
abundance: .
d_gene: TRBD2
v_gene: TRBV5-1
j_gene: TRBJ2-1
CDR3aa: CASSYSSGTSGRNEQFF
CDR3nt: TGCGCCAGCAGCTACAGTTCCGGGACTAGCGGGAGAAATGAGCAGTTCTTC

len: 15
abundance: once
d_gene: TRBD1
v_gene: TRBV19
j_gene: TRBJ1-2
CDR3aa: CASSIADRGFGGYTF
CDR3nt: TGTGCCAGTAGTATAGCCGACAGGGGGTTTGGGGGCTACACCTTC

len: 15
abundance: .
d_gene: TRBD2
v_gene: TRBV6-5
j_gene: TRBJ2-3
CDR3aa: CASSRTSGAVDTQYF
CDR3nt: TGTGCCAGCAGCAGGACTAGCGGGGCCGTGGATACGCAGTATTTT

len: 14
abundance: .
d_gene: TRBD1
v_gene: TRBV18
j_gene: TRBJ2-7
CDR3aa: CASSSGTGDYEQYF
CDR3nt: TGTGCCAGCTCATCGGGGACAGGAGACTACGAGCAGTACTTC

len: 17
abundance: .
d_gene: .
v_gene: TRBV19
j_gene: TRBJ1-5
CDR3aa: CASSIGRRGGGNQPQHF
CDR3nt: TGTGCCAGTAGTATCGGGCGAAGGGGAGGGGGAAATCAGCCCCAGCATTTT

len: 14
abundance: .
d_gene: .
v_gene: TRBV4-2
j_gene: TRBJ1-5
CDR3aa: CASSQPTGHQPQHF
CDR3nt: TGTGCCAGCAGCCAACCGACAGGTCATCAGCCCCAGCATTTT

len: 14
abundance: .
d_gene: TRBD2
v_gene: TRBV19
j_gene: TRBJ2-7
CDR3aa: CASSIGGRAGEQYF
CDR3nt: TGTGCCAGTAGTATCGGCGGGAGGGCCGGCGAGCAGTACTTC

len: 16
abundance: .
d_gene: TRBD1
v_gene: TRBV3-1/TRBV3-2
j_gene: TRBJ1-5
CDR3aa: CASSQTGVRGNQPQHF
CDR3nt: TGTGCCAGCAGCCAAACAGGGGTGAGAGGAAATCAGCCCCAGCATTTT

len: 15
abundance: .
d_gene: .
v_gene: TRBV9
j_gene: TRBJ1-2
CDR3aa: CASSVGGPGDYGYTF
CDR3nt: TGTGCCAGCAGCGTAGGGGGCCCGGGCGACTATGGCTACACCTTC

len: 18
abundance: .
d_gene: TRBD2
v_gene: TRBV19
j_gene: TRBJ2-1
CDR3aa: CASSIGPRLAVSYNEQFF
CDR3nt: TGTGCCAGTAGTATAGGGCCCCGACTAGCGGTCTCCTACAATGAGCAGTTCTTC

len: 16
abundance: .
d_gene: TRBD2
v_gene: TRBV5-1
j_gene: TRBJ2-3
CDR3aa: CASSLGSAGDTDTQYF
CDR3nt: TGCGCCAGCAGCTTGGGATCAGCGGGAGACACAGATACGCAGTATTTT

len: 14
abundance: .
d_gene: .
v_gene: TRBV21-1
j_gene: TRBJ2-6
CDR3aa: CASSKAGRANVLTF
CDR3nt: TGTGCCAGCAGCAAAGCGGGGCGGGCCAACGTCCTGACTTTC

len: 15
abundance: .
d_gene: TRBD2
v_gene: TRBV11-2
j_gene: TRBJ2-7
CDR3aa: CASSLSGLAVYEQYF
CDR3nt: TGTGCCAGCAGCTTATCCGGACTAGCTGTCTACGAGCAGTACTTC

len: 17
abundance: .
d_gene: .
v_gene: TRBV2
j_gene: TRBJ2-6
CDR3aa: CASSPRASNSGANVLTF
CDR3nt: TGTGCCAGCAGCCCGCGAGCTAGCAACTCTGGGGCCAACGTCCTGACTTTC

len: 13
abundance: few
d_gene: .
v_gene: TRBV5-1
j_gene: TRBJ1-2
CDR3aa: CASSLRGGYGYTF
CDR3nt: TGCGCCAGCAGCTTGAGGGGAGGCTATGGCTACACCTTC

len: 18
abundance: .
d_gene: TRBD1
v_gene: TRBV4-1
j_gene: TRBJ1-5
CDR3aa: CASSQYSTGGDGNQPQHF
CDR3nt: TGCGCCAGCAGCCAATACTCCACAGGGGGAGACGGCAATCAGCCCCAGCATTTT

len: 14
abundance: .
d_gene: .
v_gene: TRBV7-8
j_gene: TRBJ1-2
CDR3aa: CATNSKGNSYGYTF
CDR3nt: TGTGCCACCAATTCTAAGGGGAATAGCTATGGCTACACCTTC

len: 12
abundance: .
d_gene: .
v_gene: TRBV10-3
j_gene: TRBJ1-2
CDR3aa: CAISAGEEGYTF
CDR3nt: TGTGCCATCAGTGCCGGGGAAGAGGGCTACACCTTC

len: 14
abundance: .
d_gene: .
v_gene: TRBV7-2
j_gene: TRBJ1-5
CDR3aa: CASGSSLANQPQHF
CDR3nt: TGTGCCAGCGGAAGCAGTTTAGCCAATCAGCCCCAGCATTTT

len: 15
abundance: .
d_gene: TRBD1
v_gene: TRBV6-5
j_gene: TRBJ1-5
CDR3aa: CASSPGTAAIMPQHF
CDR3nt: TGTGCCAGCAGCCCCGGGACAGCCGCCATCATGCCCCAGCATTTT